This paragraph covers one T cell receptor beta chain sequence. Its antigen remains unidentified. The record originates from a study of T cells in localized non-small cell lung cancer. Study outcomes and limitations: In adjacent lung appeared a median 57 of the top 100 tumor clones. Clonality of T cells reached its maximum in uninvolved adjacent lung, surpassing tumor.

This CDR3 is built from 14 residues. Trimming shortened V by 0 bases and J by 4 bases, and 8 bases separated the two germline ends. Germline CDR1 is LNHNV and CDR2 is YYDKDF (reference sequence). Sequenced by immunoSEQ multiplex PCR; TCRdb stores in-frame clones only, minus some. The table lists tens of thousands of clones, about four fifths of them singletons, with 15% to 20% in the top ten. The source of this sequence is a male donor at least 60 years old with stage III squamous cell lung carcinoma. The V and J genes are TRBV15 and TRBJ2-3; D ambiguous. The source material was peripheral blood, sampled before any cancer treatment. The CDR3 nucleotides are TGTGCCACCAGCAGAGAAAGGTTAGCAGATACGCAGTATTTT. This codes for CATSRERLADTQYF.